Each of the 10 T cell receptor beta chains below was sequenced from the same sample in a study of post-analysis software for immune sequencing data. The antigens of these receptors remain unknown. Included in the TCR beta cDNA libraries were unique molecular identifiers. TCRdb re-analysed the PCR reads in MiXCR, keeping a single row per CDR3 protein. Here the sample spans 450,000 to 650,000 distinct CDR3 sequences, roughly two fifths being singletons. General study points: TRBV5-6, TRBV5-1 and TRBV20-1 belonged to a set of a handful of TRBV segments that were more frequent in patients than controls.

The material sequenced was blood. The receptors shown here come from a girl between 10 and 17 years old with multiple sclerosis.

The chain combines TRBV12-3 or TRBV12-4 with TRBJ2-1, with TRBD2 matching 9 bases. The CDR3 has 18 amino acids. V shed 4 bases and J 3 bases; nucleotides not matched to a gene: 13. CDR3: CASSSGARLAEHYNEQFF. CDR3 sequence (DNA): TGTGCCAGCAGTTCCGGGGCTCGACTAGCGGAACACTACAATGAGCAGTTCTTC.

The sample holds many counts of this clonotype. Here the CDR3 reads CASSFTGANVLTF. The CDR3 region has the DNA TGTGCCAGCAGTTTCACTGGGGCCAACGTCCTGACTTTC. The rearrangement links TRBV12-3 or TRBV12-4 to TRBJ2-6; D not certain. Trimming left V 3 bases short and J 2 bases short, with 2 bases between. The CDR3 spans 13 residues.

Here the CDR3 DNA reads TGTGCCAGCAGCCAAAACAGCGGGAACATTCAGTACTTC. Its protein is CASSQNSGNIQYF. The rearrangement links TRBV3-1 to TRBJ2-4; tentative D call: TRBD2 (6 bases). The CDR3 is 13 residues long. With 2 bases removed from V and 7 bases from J, the gap between germline ends came to 9 bases. CDR1 and CDR2 from the germline V gene are LGHDT and YNNKEL (reference sequence). Full variable domain (missing parts from reference TRBV3-1 and TRBJ2-4): DTAVSQTPKYLVTQMGNDKSIKCEQNLGHDTMYWYKQDSKKFLKIMFSYNNKELIINETVPNRFSPKSPDKAHLNLHINSLELGDSAVYFCASSQNSGNIQYFGAGTRLSVL.

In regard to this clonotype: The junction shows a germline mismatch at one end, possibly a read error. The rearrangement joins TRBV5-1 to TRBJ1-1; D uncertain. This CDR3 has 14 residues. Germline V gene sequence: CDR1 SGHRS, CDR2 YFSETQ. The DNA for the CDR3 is TGTGCCAGCAGCTTAGGAAGATTGAACACTGAAGCTTTCTTT. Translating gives CASSLGRLNTEAFF.

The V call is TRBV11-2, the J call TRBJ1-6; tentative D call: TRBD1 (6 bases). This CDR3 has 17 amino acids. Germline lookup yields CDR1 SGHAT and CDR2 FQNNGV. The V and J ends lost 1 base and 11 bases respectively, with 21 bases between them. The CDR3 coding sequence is TGTGCCAGCAGCTTAGTGGGAGCAGGGGCGATATCGACACCCCTCCACTTT. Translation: CASSLVGAGAISTPLHF.

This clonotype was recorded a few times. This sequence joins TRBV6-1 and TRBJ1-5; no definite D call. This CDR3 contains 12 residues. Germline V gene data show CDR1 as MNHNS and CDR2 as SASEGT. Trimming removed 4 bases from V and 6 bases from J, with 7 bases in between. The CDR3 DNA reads TGTGCCAGCAGTGCCTCCCTTCAGCCCCAGCATTTT. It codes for CASSASLQPQHF.

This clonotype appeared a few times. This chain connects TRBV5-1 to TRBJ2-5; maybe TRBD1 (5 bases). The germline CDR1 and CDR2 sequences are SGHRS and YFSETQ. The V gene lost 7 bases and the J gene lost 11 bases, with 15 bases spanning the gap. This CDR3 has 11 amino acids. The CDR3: CASQLRGEQYF. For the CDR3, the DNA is TGCGCCAGCCAACTTAGGGGTGAGCAGTACTTC.

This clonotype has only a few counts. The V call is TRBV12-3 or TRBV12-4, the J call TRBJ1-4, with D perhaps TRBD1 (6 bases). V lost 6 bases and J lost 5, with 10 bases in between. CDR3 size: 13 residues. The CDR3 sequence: CASRTGTNEKLFF. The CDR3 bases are TGTGCCAGCAGAACAGGGACAAATGAAAAACTGTTTTTT.

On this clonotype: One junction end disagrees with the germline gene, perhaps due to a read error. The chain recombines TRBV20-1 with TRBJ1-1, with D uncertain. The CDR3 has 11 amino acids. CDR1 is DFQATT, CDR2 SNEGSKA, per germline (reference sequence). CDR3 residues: CSATYETEAFF. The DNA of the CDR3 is TGCAGCGCTACCTATGAGACTGAAGCTTTCTTT.

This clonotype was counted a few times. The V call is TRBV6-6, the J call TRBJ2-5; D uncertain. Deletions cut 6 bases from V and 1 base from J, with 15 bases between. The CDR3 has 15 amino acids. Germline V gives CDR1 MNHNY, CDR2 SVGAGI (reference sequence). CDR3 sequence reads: CASRSSQLIQETQYF. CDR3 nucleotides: TGTGCCAGCAGATCTTCCCAGCTAATCCAAGAGACCCAGTACTTC.